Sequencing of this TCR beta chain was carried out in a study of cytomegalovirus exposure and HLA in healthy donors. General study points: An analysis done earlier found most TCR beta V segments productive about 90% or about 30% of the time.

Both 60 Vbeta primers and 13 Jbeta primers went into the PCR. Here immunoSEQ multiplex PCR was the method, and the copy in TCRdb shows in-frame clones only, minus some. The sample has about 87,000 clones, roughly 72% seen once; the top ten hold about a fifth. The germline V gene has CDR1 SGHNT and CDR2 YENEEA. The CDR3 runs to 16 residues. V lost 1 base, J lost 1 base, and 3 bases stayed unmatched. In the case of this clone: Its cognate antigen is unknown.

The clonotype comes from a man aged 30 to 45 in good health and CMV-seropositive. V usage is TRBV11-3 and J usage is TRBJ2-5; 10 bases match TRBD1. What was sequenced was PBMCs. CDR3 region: CASSLAGTGVQETQYF. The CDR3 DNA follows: TGTGCCAGCAGCTTAGCCGGGACAGGGGTCCAAGAGACCCAGTACTTC.